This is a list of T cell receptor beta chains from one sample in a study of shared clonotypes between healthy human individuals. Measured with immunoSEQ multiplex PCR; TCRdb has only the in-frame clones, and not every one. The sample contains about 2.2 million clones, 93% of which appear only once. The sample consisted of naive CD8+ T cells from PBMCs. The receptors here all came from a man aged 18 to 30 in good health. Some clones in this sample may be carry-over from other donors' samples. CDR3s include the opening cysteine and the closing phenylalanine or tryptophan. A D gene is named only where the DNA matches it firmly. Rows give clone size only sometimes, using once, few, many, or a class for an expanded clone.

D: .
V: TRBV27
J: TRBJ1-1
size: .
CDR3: CASSLSSDTEAFF
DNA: TGTGCCAGCAGTCTCTCCTCGGACACTGAAGCTTTCTTT

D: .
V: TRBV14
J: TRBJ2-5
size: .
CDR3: CASSQRMTEAETQYF
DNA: TGTGCCAGCAGCCAAAGAATGACAGAGGCGGAGACCCAGTACTTC

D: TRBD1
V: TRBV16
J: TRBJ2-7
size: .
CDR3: CASSLAAPGTGYAYEQYF
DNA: TGTGCCAGCAGCCTAGCGGCTCCCGGGACAGGGTATGCCTACGAGCAGTACTTC

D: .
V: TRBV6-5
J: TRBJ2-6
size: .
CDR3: CASSYQPPGGANVLTF
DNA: TGTGCCAGCAGTTATCAACCTCCCGGTGGGGCCAACGTCCTGACTTTC

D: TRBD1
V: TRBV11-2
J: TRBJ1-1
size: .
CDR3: CASSLEGQKNTEAFF
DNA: TGTGCCAGCAGCTTAGAGGGACAGAAGAACACTGAAGCTTTCTTT

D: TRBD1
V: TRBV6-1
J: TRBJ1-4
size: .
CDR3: CASSEGTGVISTNEKLFF
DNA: TGTGCCAGCAGTGAAGGGACAGGGGTGATTAGTACTAATGAAAAACTGTTTTTT

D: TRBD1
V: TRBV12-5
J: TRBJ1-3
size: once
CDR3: CASGLGQGASGNTIYF
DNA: TGTGCTAGTGGTTTGGGACAGGGGGCATCTGGAAACACCATATATTTT

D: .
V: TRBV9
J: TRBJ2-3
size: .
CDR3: CASSVWASADTQYF
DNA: TGTGCCAGCAGCGTATGGGCGTCTGCAGATACGCAGTATTTT

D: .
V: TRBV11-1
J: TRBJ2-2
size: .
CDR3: CASSPQRGNTGELFF
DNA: TGTGCCAGCAGCCCCCAAAGGGGGAACACCGGGGAGCTGTTTTTT

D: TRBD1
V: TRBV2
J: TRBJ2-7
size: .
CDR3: CASSEAGQGPPEQYF
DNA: TGTGCCAGCAGTGAAGCGGGACAGGGCCCGCCCGAGCAGTACTTC

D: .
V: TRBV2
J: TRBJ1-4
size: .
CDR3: CASSIPTGEFNEKLFF
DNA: TGTGCCAGCAGCATCCCGACAGGTGAATTTAATGAAAAACTGTTTTTT

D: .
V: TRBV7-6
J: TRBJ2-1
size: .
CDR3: CASSSLSYNEQFF
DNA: TGTGCCAGCAGCTCGCTTTCCTACAATGAGCAGTTCTTC

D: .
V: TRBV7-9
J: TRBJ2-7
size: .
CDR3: CASSQQGYEQYF
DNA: TGTGCCAGCAGCCAACAGGGTTACGAGCAGTACTTC

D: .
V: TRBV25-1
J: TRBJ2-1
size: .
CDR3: CASHGGEWASSYNEQFF
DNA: TGTGCCAGCCATGGGGGCGAGTGGGCTAGCTCCTACAATGAGCAGTTCTTC

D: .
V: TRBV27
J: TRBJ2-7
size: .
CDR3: CASSLSGYSSYEQYF
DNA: TGTGCCAGCAGTTTAAGTGGCTATTCCTCCTACGAGCAGTACTTC

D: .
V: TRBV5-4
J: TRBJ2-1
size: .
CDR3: CASTFGGAPLGQFF
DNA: TGTGCCAGCACCTTTGGGGGCGCCCCCTTAGGGCAGTTCTTC

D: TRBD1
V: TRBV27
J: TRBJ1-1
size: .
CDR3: CASSDRGTNTEAFF
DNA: TGTGCCAGCAGTGACAGGGGGACGAACACTGAAGCTTTCTTT

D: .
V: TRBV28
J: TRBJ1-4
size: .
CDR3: CASIPREDGEKLFF
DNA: TGTGCCAGCATCCCCCGGGAGGATGGGGAAAAACTGTTTTTT

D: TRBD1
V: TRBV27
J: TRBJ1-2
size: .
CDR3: CASQGGQGVGYTF
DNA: TGTGCCAGCCAAGGTGGACAGGGTGTTGGCTACACCTTC

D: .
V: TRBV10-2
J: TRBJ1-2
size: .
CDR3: CASSEGAHGYTF
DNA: TGCGCCAGCAGTGAGGGGGCCCATGGCTACACCTTC

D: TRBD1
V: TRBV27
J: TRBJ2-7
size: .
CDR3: CASSGFGQVGPYEQYF
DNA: TGTGCCAGCAGTGGCTTCGGACAGGTGGGGCCCTACGAGCAGTACTTC

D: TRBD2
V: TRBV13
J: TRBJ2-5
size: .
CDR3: CASSLGTSMSETQYF
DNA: TGTGCCAGCAGCCTCGGGACTAGTATGAGTGAGACCCAGTACTTC

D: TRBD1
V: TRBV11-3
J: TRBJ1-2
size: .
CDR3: CASSSPGQAEKGYGYTF
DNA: TGTGCCAGCAGCTCTCCGGGACAGGCTGAAAAGGGGTATGGCTACACCTTC

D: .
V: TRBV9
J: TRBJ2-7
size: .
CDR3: CASSVEGNPYEQYF
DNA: TGTGCCAGCAGCGTAGAGGGGAACCCCTACGAGCAGTACTTC

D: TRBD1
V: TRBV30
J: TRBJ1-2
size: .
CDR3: CAWSVSQGGAGYTF
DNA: TGTGCCTGGAGTGTAAGCCAGGGGGGAGCTGGCTACACCTTC

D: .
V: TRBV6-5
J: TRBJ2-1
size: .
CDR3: CASSIHWGGEQFF
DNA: TGTGCCAGCAGTATACACTGGGGCGGGGAGCAGTTCTTC

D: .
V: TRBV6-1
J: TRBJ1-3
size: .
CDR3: CASSEATREAGNTIYF
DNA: TGTGCCAGCAGTGAAGCGACCCGGGAGGCTGGAAACACCATATATTTT

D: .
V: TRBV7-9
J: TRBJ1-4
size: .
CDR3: CASSLGAGFLFF
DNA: TGTGCCAGCAGCTTAGGTGCTGGGTTCCTGTTTTTT

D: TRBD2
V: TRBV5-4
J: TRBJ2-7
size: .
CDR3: CASSQNTHSGTKSYEQYF
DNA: TGTGCCAGCAGCCAGAACACTCATTCCGGGACTAAGTCCTACGAGCAGTACTTC

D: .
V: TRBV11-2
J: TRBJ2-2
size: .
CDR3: CASSYRDFTGELFF
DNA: TGTGCCAGCAGCTACAGGGATTTCACCGGGGAGCTGTTTTTT

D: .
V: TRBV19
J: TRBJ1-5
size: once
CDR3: CASSRGSNQPQHF
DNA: TGTGCCAGTAGTAGGGGGAGCAATCAGCCCCAGCATTTT

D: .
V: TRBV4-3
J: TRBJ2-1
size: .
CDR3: CASSQEVTKYDEQFF
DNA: TGCGCCAGCAGCCAAGAAGTGACTAAGTATGATGAGCAGTTCTTC

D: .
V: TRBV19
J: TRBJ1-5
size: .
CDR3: CASSIARGGGAQPQHF
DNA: TGTGCCAGTAGTATTGCAAGGGGCGGGGGCGCTCAGCCCCAGCATTTT

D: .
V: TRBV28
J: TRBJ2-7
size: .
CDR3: CASSLATSQVYEQYF
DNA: TGTGCCAGCAGTCTAGCCACTAGCCAAGTCTACGAGCAGTACTTC

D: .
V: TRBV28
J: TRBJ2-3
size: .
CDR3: CASSRVTRTDTQYF
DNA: TGTGCCAGCAGTAGGGTTACACGCACAGATACGCAGTATTTT

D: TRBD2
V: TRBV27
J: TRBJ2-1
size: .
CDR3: CASSFLAGAGNEQFF
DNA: TGTGCCAGCAGTTTTCTAGCGGGAGCTGGCAATGAGCAGTTCTTC

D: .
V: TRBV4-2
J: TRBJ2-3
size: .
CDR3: CASSPSSGTLPYTDTQYF
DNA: TGTGCCAGCAGCCCCTCCTCCGGGACACTTCCTTACACAGATACGCAGTATTTT

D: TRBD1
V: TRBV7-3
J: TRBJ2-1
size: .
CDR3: CASSVHRGLEGEQFF
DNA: TGTGCCAGCAGCGTCCACAGGGGGCTCGAGGGTGAGCAGTTCTTC

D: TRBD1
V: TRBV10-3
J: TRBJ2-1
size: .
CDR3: CAITGQGYNEQFF
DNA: TGTGCCATCACCGGACAGGGGTACAATGAGCAGTTCTTC

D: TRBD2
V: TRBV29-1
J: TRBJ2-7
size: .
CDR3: CSVAGTSGHTYEQYF
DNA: TGCAGCGTCGCCGGGACTAGCGGGCATACCTACGAGCAGTACTTC

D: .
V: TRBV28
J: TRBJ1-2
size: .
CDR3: CASSLTEAGIYYGYTF
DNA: TGTGCCAGCAGTTTAACGGAGGCGGGGATCTACTATGGCTACACCTTC

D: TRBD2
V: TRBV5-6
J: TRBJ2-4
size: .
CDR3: CASSQLAGGPVWYF
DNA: TGTGCCAGCAGCCAACTAGCGGGAGGGCCGGTTTGGTACTTC

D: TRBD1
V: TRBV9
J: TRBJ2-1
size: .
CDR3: CASSGWDSYNEQFF
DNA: TGTGCCAGCAGCGGGTGGGACAGTTACAATGAGCAGTTCTTC

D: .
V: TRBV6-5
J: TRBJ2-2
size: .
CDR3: CASSPLEEGTGELFF
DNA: TGTGCCAGCAGCCCACTAGAGGAGGGGACCGGGGAGCTGTTTTTT

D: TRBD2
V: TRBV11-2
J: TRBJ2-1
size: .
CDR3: CASSLVPSGSTEQFF
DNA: TGTGCCAGCAGCTTAGTGCCTAGCGGGAGTACTGAGCAGTTCTTC

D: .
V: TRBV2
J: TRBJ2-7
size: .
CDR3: CASRGTTRRSVDEQYF
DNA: TGTGCCAGCAGAGGGACGACCCGAAGAAGTGTTGACGAGCAGTACTTC